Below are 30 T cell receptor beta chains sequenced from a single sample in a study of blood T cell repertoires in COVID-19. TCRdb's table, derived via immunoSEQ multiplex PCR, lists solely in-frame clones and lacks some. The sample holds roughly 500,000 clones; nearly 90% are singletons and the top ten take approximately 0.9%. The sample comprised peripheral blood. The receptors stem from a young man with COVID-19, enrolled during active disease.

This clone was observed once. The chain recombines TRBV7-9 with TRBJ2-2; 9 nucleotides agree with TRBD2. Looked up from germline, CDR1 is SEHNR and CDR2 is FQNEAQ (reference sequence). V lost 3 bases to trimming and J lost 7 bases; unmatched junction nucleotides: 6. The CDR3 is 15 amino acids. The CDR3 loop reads CASSFAGGLNGELFF. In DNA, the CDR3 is TGTGCCAGCAGCTTTGCGGGGGGGCTCAACGGGGAGCTGTTTTTT.

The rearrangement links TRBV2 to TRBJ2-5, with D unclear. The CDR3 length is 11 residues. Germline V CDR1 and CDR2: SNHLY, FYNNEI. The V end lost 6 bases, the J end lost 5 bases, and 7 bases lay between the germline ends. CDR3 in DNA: TGTGCCAGCAGAGAGTGGGAGACCCAGTACTTC. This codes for CASREWETQYF.

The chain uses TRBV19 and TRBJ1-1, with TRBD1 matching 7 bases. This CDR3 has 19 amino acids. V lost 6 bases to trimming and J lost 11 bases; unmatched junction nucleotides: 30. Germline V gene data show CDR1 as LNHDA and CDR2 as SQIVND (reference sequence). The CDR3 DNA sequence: TGTGCCAGTAGGCACTGGGGACAGCCATTGGGCGAAACCGGGTTCACGGCTTTCTTT. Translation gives CASRHWGQPLGETGFTAFF. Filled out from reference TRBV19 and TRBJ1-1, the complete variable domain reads DGGITQSPKYLFRKEGQNVTLSCEQNLNHDAMYWYRQDPGQGLRLIYYSQIVNDFQKGDIAEGYSVSREKKESFPLTVTSAQKNPTAFYLCASRHWGQPLGETGFTAFFGQGTRLTVV.

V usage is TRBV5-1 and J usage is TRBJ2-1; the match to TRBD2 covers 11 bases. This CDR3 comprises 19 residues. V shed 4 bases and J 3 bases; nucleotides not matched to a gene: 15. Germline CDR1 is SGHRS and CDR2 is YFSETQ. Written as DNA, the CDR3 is TGCGCCAGCAGCCCAACCCCGACTAGCGGGACGAATAGCTACAATGAGCAGTTCTTC. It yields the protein CASSPTPTSGTNSYNEQFF.

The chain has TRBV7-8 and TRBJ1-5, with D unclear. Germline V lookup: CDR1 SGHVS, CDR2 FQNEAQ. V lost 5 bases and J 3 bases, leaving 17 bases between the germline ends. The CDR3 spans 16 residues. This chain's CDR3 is CASSPRGALPNQPQHF. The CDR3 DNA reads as TGTGCCAGCAGCCCCCGGGGTGCTTTACCCAATCAGCCCCAGCATTTT.

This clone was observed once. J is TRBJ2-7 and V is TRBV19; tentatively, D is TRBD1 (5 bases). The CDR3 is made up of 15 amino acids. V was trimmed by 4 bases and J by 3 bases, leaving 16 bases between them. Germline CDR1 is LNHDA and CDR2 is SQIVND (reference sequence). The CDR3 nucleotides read TGTGCCAGTAGTAAGGGGTTTGGACGAGACTACGAGCAGTACTTC. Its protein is CASSKGFGRDYEQYF.

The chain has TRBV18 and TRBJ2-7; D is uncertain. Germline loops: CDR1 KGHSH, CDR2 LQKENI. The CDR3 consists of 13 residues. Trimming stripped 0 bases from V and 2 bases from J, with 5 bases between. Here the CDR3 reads CASSPPAPYEQYF. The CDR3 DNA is TGTGCCAGCTCACCACCAGCACCCTACGAGCAGTACTTC.

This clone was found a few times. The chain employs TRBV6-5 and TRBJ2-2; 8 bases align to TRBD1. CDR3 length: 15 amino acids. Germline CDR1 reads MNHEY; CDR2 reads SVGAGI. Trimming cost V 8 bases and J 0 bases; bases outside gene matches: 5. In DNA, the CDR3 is TGTGCCAGCGGGACAGGCCGATCGAACACCGGGGAGCTGTTTTTT. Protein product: CASGTGRSNTGELFF.

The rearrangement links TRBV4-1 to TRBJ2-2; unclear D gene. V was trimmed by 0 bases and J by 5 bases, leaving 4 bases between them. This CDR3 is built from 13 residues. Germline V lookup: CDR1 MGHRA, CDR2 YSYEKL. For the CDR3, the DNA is TGCGCCAGCAGCCAAGAACGGACCGGGGAGCTGTTTTTT. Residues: CASSQERTGELFF.

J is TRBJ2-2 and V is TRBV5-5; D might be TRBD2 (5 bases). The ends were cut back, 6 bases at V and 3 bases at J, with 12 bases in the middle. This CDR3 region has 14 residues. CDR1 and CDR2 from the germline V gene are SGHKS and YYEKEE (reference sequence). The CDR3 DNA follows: TGTGCCAGCACCCCCGAGAGGGACACCGGGGAGCTGTTTTTT. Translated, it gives CASTPERDTGELFF.

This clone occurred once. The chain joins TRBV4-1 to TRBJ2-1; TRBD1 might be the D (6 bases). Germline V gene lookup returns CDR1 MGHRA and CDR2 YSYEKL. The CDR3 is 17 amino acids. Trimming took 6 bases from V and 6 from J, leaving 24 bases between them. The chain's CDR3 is CASSRGGVASLGNEQFF. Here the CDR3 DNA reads TGCGCCAGCAGTCGAGGGGGAGTAGCGTCCCTTGGCAATGAGCAGTTCTTC.

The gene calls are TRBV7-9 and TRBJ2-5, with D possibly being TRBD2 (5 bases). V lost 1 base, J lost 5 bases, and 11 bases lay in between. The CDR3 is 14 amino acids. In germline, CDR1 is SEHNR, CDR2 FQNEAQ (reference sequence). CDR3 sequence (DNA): TGTGCCAGCAGCTTAGGTGGACTTTCGGAGACCCAGTACTTC. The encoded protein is CASSLGGLSETQYF.

CDR3 protein: CASSPDRIGSPLHF. CDR3 bases: TGTGCCAGTAGCCCCGACAGGATTGGTTCACCCCTCCACTTT. The chain combines TRBV19 with TRBJ1-6; D is possibly TRBD1 (6 bases). This CDR3 has 14 amino acids. Germline V CDR1 and CDR2: LNHDA, SQIVND (reference sequence). With 6 bases removed from V and 9 bases from J, the gap between germline ends came to 15 bases.

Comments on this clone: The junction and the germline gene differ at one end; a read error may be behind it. The CDR3 nucleotides are TGTGCCAGTATAGGGACAGGGAACGCTGAAGCTTTCTTT. Its protein is CASIGTGNAEAFF. This chain links TRBV19 with TRBJ1-1, with 9 bases that match TRBD1. Germline values: CDR1 LNHDA, CDR2 SQIVND (reference sequence). The CDR3 is 13 residues long. The full variable domain, rest sourced from reference TRBV19 and TRBJ1-1, is DGGITQSPKYLFRKEGQNVTLSCEQNLNHDAMYWYRQDPGQGLRLIYYSQIVNDFQKGDIAEGYSVSREKKESFPLTVTSAQKNPTAFYLCASIGTGNAEAFFGQGTRLTVV.

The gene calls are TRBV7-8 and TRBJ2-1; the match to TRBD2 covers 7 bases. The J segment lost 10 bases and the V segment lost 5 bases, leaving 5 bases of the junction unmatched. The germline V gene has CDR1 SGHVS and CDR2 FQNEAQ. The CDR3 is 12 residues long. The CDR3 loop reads CASSATSAEQFF. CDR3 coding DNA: TGTGCCAGCAGCGCCACTAGCGCCGAGCAGTTCTTC.

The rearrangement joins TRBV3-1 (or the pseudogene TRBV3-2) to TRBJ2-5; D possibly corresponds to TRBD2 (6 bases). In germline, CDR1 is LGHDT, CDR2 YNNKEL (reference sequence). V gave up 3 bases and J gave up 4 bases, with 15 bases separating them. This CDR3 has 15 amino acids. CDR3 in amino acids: CASSHLREDLETQYF. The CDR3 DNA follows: TGTGCCAGCAGCCACCTAAGGGAGGATCTAGAGACCCAGTACTTC.

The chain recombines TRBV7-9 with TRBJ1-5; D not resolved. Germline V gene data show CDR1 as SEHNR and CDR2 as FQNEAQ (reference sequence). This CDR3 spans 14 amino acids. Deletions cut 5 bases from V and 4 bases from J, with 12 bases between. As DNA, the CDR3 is TGTGCCAGCAGCCTGCCCCTCGAGAATCAGCCCCAGCATTTT. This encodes CASSLPLENQPQHF. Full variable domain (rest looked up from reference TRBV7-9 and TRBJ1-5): DTGVSQNPRHKITKRGQNVTFRCDPISEHNRLYWYRQTLGQGPEFLTYFQNEAQLEKSRLLSDRFSAERPKGSFSTLEIQRTEQGDSAMYLCASSLPLENQPQHFGDGTRLSIL.

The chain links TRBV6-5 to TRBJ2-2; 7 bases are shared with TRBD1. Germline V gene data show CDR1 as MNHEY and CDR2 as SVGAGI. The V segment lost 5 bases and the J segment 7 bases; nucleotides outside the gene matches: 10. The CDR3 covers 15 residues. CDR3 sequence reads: CASSPPGQRSGELFF. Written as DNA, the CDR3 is TGTGCCAGCAGTCCCCCGGGACAGCGAAGCGGGGAGCTGTTTTTT.

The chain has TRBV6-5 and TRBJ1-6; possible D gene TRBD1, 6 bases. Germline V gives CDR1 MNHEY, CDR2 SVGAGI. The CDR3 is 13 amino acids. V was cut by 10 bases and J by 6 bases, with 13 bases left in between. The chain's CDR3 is CATGGQINSPLHF. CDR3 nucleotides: TGTGCCACCGGAGGACAGATTAATTCACCCCTCCACTTT.

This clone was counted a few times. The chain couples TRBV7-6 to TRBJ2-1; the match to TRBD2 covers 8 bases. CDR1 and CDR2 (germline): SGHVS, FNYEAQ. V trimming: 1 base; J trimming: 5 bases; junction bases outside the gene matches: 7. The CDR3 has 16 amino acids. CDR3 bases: TGTGCCAGCAGCTTAGAAATAGCGGGGCCCCACAATGAGCAGTTCTTC. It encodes CASSLEIAGPHNEQFF. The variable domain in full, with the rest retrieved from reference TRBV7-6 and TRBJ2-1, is GAGVSQSPRYKVTKRGQDVALRCDPISGHVSLYWYRQALGQGPEFLTYFNYEAQQDKSGLPNDRFSAERPEGSISTLTIQRTEQRDSAMYRCASSLEIAGPHNEQFFGPGTRLTVL.

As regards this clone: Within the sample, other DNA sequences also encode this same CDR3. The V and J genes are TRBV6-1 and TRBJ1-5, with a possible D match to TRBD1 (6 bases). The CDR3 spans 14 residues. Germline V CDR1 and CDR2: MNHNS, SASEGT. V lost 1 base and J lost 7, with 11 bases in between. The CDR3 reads CASSEDRVRQPQHF. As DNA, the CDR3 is TGTGCCAGCAGTGAAGACAGGGTAAGGCAGCCCCAGCATTTT.

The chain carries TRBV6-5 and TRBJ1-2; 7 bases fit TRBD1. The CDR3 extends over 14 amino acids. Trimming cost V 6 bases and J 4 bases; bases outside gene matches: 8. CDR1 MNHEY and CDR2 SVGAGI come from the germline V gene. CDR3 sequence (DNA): TGTGCCAGCAGGACGGGACAGTGGGGCTATGGCTACACCTTC. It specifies CASRTGQWGYGYTF.

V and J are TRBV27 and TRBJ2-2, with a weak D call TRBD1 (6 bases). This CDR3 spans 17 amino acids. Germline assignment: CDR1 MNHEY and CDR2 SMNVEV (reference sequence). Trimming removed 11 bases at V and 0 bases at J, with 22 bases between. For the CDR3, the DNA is TGTGCCTCCCGGCTTGGGACACCAAATTCGAACACCGGGGAGCTGTTTTTT. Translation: CASRLGTPNSNTGELFF.

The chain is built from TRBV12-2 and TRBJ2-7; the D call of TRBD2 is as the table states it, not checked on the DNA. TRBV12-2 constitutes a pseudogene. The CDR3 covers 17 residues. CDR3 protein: CASRLVQRGRRDGEQYF. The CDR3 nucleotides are TGTGCAAGTCGCTTAGTACAGCGGGGGAGGAGGGATGGCGAGCAGTACTTC.

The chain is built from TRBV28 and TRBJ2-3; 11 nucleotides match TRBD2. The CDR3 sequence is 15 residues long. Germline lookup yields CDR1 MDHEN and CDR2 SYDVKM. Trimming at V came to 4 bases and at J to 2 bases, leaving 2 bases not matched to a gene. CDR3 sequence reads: CASSSSGGNTDTQYF. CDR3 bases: TGTGCCAGCAGTTCTAGCGGGGGGAACACAGATACGCAGTATTTT.

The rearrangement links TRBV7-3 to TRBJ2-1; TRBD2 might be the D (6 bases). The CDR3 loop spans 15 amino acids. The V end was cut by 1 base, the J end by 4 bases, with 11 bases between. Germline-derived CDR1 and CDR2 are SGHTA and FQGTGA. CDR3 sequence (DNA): TGTGCCAGCAGCTTAAGCCCTAGCGCTTACAATGAGCAGTTCTTC. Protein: CASSLSPSAYNEQFF.

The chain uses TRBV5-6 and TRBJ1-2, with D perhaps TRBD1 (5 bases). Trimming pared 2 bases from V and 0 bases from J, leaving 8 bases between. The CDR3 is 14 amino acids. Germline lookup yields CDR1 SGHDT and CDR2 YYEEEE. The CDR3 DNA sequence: TGTGCCAGCAGCTTCGACAGTTCTAACTATGGCTACACCTTC. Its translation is CASSFDSSNYGYTF.

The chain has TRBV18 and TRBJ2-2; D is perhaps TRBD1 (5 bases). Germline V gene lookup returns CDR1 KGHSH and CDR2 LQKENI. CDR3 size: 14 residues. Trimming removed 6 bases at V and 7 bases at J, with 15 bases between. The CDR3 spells CASSPGRDGGELFF. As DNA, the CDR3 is TGTGCCAGCTCCCCCGGCAGGGATGGCGGGGAGCTGTTTTTT.

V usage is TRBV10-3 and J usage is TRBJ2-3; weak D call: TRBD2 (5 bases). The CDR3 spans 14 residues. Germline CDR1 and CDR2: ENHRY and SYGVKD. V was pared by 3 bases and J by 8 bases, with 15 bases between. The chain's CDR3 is CAISDPGLTGTQYF. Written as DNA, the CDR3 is TGTGCCATCAGTGACCCCGGACTTACGGGTACGCAGTATTTT.

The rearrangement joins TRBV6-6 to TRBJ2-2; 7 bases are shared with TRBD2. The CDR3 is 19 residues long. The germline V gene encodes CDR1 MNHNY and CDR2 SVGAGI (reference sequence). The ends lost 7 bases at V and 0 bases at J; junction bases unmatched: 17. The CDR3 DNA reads TGTGCCAGCACTCGGGACCTTTTTAGGAGCGGGGCGAACACCGGGGAGCTGTTTTTT. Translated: CASTRDLFRSGANTGELFF.